These 9 T cell receptor beta chains were all obtained from the same sample, sequenced in a study of control samples from healthy donors and cancer patients. Profiled with immunoSEQ multiplex PCR; TCRdb holds only in-frame clones, not every one. In the table there are 120,000 or so clones, roughly nine tenths of which are singletons. Sequenced sample: blood. These receptors all come from a middle-aged man in good health.

This clone has only one observation. The rearrangement joins TRBV6-2 or TRBV6-3 to TRBJ1-6; D is undetermined. Germline V gene sequence: CDR1 MNHEY, CDR2 SVGEGT. V lost 2 bases and J lost 0, with 5 bases in between. The CDR3 runs to 15 residues. In DNA form, the CDR3 reads TGTGCCAGCAGTTACGTGAGCTCCTATAATTCACCCCTCCACTTT. This sequence encodes CASSYVSSYNSPLHF.

The rearrangement links TRBV24-1 to TRBJ2-5; 11 bases agree with TRBD2. The germline CDR1 and CDR2 sequences are KGHDR and SFDVKD. There are 16 residues in the CDR3. Trimming at V came to 2 bases and at J to 5 bases, leaving 6 bases not matched to a gene. The CDR3 region has the DNA TGTGCCACCAGTGATTCTAGCGGGGGGACTAGGGAGACCCAGTACTTC. Its translation is CATSDSSGGTRETQYF.

This chain connects TRBV11-2 to TRBJ2-7; 10 nucleotides agree with TRBD1. The CDR3 spans 15 residues. Germline V CDR1 and CDR2: SGHAT, FQNNGV. After removal of 1 base from V and 9 bases from J, the junction contained 9 bases not matched to a gene. This chain's CDR3 is CASSLGQGAHQWQYF. DNA of the CDR3: TGTGCCAGCAGCTTAGGACAGGGGGCGCATCAATGGCAGTACTTC. Drawing the rest from reference TRBV11-2 and TRBJ2-7, the complete variable domain is EAGVAQSPRYKIIEKRQSVAFWCNPISGHATLYWYQQILGQGPKLLIQFQNNGVVDDSQLPKDRFSAERLKGVDSTLKIQPAKLEDSAVYLCASSLGQGAHQWQYFGPGTRLTVT.

The gene calls are TRBV11-2 and TRBJ1-1; 7 bases are a match to TRBD1. Germline assignment: CDR1 SGHAT and CDR2 FQNNGV. The V segment lost 5 bases and the J segment 7 bases; nucleotides outside the gene matches: 4. CDR3 length: 12 residues. The CDR3 region has the DNA TGTGCCAGCAGCCCACAGGGGATTGAAGCTTTCTTT. Translation gives CASSPQGIEAFF.

The genes are TRBV5-4 and TRBJ1-1; 12 nucleotides line up with TRBD1. The CDR3 consists of 17 residues. Germline CDR1 SGHNT, CDR2 YYREEE (reference sequence). The V gene end was trimmed by 1 base and the J gene end by 3 bases; junction bases not matched to a gene: 7. The CDR3 DNA follows: TGTGCCAGCAGCTTGAATTCGGGACAGGGGGCCGACACTGAAGCTTTCTTT. Protein sequence: CASSLNSGQGADTEAFF. Full variable domain (missing parts from reference TRBV5-4 and TRBJ1-1): ETGVTQSPTHLIKTRGQQVTLRCSSQSGHNTVSWYQQALGQGPQFIFQYYREEENGRGNFPPRFSGLQFPNYSSELNVNALELDDSALYLCASSLNSGQGADTEAFFGQGTRLTVV.

The chain couples TRBV6-5 to TRBJ1-1; TRBD1 matches at 8 bases. V shed 8 bases and J 5 bases; nucleotides not matched to a gene: 10. Germline CDR1 and CDR2: MNHEY and SVGAGI. The CDR3 extends over 14 amino acids. For the CDR3, the DNA is TGTGCCAGCGGGGCCGGACAGGGTGGTACTGAAGCTTTCTTT. Translated: CASGAGQGGTEAFF.

This clone is classed as medium-sized (0.01 to 0.1%). The chain uses TRBV2 and TRBJ1-2; D is possibly TRBD1 (5 bases). The CDR3 totals 14 residues. Trimming cost V 6 bases and J 5 bases, with 16 bases left between them. Germline V gene data show CDR1 as SNHLY and CDR2 as FYNNEI. The CDR3 region is CASSIDRLHYGYTF. CDR3 DNA sequence: TGTGCCAGCAGCATTGACAGACTTCATTATGGCTACACCTTC.

The V gene is TRBV7-9, the J gene TRBJ1-2; perhaps TRBD1 as D (5 bases). Germline V gene sequence: CDR1 SEHNR, CDR2 FQNEAQ (reference sequence). V shed 5 bases and J shed 8 bases, with 18 bases lying between them. This CDR3 contains 14 residues. CDR3 nucleotides: TGTGCCAGCAGCCCCAGCGCCCTCGGGGGGGGCTACACCTTC. It is translated as CASSPSALGGGYTF.

This sequence joins TRBV18 and TRBJ1-2, with 11 bases fitting TRBD1. Per the germline V gene, CDR1 is KGHSH and CDR2 is LQKENI. The J segment lost 3 bases and the V segment lost 2 bases, leaving 11 bases of the junction unmatched. The CDR3 runs 18 residues. The CDR3: CASSPGRTGGGLYYGYTF. The CDR3 DNA follows: TGTGCCAGCTCACCAGGGAGGACAGGGGGCGGCCTATACTATGGCTACACCTTC.